Shown below are 32 T cell receptor beta chains from a single sample sequenced in a study of beta chain features in type 1 diabetes. Expressed TCRB transcripts got sequenced, as all isolated RNA was reverse transcribed. Profiled with immunoSEQ multiplex PCR; TCRdb holds only in-frame clones, not every one. This table has some 9,800 clones, around 78% appearing once. The sample consisted of Tregs from blood. Receptors were obtained from a woman aged 18-29 years in good health.

This chain uses TRBV5-1 with TRBJ1-1; 9 nucleotides align to TRBD1. V was pared by 4 bases and J by 7 bases, with 8 bases of the junction left unmatched. The germline gives CDR1 SGHRS, CDR2 YFSETQ. The CDR3 is made up of 14 amino acids. The CDR3 nucleotides are TGCGCCAGCAGCCGCGGACAGGGGATCGGTGAAGCTTTCTTT. It yields the protein CASSRGQGIGEAFF.

V is TRBV5-4 and J is TRBJ1-3, with D perhaps TRBD1 (5 bases). V was cut by 4 bases and J by 4 bases, with 12 bases left in between. The CDR3 contains 14 residues. Germline CDR1 SGHNT, CDR2 YYREEE (reference sequence). The CDR3 coding sequence is TGTGCCAGCAGCCGATCAGGGCCCGGAAACACCATATATTTT. It translates to CASSRSGPGNTIYF.

This clone was found once. V usage is TRBV5-1 and J usage is TRBJ2-3; 15 bases line up with TRBD2. From germline, CDR1 is SGHRS and CDR2 YFSETQ. This CDR3 has 23 residues. V gave up 4 bases and J gave up 1 base; unmatched junction bases: 22. CDR3 region: CASSPGWPGLAGGLGQGTDTQYF. DNA for the CDR3: TGCGCCAGCAGCCCGGGCTGGCCAGGACTAGCGGGAGGGCTAGGGCAGGGCACAGATACGCAGTATTTT.

Remarks on this clone: One end of the junction fails to match germline, which may point to a read error. The chain carries TRBV7-7 and TRBJ2-1; D remains ambiguous. Germline CDR1 and CDR2: SSHAT and FNYEAQ (reference sequence). The CDR3 covers 15 residues. The CDR3 here is CASSLVQIFYNEQFF. CDR3 coding DNA: TGTGCTAGCAGCTTAGTTCAGATATTCTACAATGAGCAGTTCTTC.

There are a few counts of this clone. This rearrangement joins TRBV13 to TRBJ2-1; weak D call: TRBD2 (5 bases). Trimming removed 5 bases at V and 0 bases at J, with 17 bases between. Germline CDR1 reads PRHDT; CDR2 reads FYEKMQ (reference sequence). This CDR3 is 17 amino acids long. Written as DNA, the CDR3 is TGTGCCAGCAGCCTCGGGATTGGCGACCCCTCCTACAATGAGCAGTTCTTC. It specifies CASSLGIGDPSYNEQFF.

The rearrangement links TRBV19 to TRBJ2-1, with 7 bases that match TRBD1. V shed 1 base and J 16 bases; nucleotides not matched to a gene: 4. Germline V gene lookup returns CDR1 LNHDA and CDR2 SQIVND (reference sequence). CDR3 length: 11 residues. CDR3 sequence reads: CASSIGDRVFF. The CDR3 region has the DNA TGTGCCAGTAGTATAGGTGACAGGGTCTTCTTC.

V gene TRBV7-9 combines with J gene TRBJ2-3, with 7 bases aligning to TRBD2. The CDR3 has 14 amino acids. The V and J ends lost 3 bases and 2 bases, in that order; junction bases with no gene match: 2. Per the germline V gene, CDR1 is SEHNR and CDR2 is FQNEAQ (reference sequence). CDR3 protein: CASSLGLPTDTQYF. In DNA form, the CDR3 reads TGTGCCAGCAGCTTGGGACTACCCACAGATACGCAGTATTTT.

This clone was seen only a few times. This CDR3 reads CASSQDWIAYNEQFF. CDR3 nucleotide sequence: TGTGCCAGCAGCCAGGACTGGATTGCCTACAATGAGCAGTTCTTC. The chain recombines TRBV11-2 with TRBJ2-1; perhaps TRBD2 as D (5 bases). The germline V gene has CDR1 SGHAT and CDR2 FQNNGV. The CDR3 is made up of 15 amino acids. Trimming took 5 bases from V and 2 from J, leaving 13 bases between them.

The rearrangement links TRBV27 to TRBJ2-5; 10 nucleotides match TRBD2. With 4 bases clipped from V and 4 bases from J, the junction kept 6 bases outside the gene matches. Germline V gene sequence: CDR1 MNHEY, CDR2 SMNVEV (reference sequence). This CDR3 has 15 residues. CDR3 coding DNA: TGTGCCAGCAGTTCAGCGGGAGGGCCGTCAGAGACCCAGTACTTC. Its protein is CASSSAGGPSETQYF.

The chain uses TRBV6-1 and TRBJ2-6; a weak D match, TRBD2 (6 bases). This CDR3 has 19 residues. V was cut by 1 base and J by 0 bases, with 16 bases left in between. Germline CDR1 reads MNHNS; CDR2 reads SASEGT. This CDR3 is CASSEDFGGLPSGANVLTF. For the CDR3, the DNA is TGTGCCAGCAGTGAAGACTTCGGGGGACTCCCCTCTGGGGCCAACGTCCTGACTTTC.

This rearrangement joins TRBV19 to TRBJ2-5; 14 nucleotides align to TRBD2. The CDR3 extends over 16 amino acids. Looked up from germline, CDR1 is LNHDA and CDR2 is SQIVND (reference sequence). V lost 1 base, J lost 5 bases, and 3 bases stayed unmatched. Here the CDR3 reads CASSIGLAGGQETQYF. CDR3 DNA sequence: TGTGCCAGTAGTATAGGACTAGCGGGAGGGCAGGAGACCCAGTACTTC.

The chain is built from TRBV6-6 and TRBJ2-2; 11 nucleotides align to TRBD1. Germline CDR1 is MNHNY and CDR2 is SVGAGI (reference sequence). This CDR3 region has 16 residues. V lost 6 bases and J lost 8; bases outside the gene matches: 11. The CDR3 loop is CASSYGQGAVTGELFF. In DNA form, the CDR3 reads TGTGCCAGCAGCTATGGACAGGGGGCTGTAACTGGGGAGCTGTTTTTT.

In this sample, this clone turned up a few times. The rearrangement links TRBV18 to TRBJ1-1; D ambiguous. CDR3 length equals 12 residues. Germline V lookup: CDR1 KGHSH, CDR2 LQKENI. The V gene lost 9 bases and the J gene lost 5 bases, with 13 bases spanning the gap. DNA of the CDR3: TGTGCCAGTCTAGCAGTCGGGACTGAAGCTTTCTTT. Amino acid sequence: CASLAVGTEAFF.

This chain links TRBV7-9 with TRBJ2-3; weak D call: TRBD2 (6 bases). The V gene lost 5 bases and the J gene lost 8 bases, with 20 bases spanning the gap. The CDR3 runs 15 residues. Germline V gene lookup returns CDR1 SEHNR and CDR2 FQNEAQ (reference sequence). CDR3 in amino acids: CASSELGGVRGTQYF. The CDR3 bases are TGTGCCAGCAGCGAACTAGGCGGGGTGCGGGGTACGCAGTATTTT.

This clone is a singleton in its sample. V and J are TRBV6-1 and TRBJ2-1; 8 bases align to TRBD1. Germline CDR1 MNHNS, CDR2 SASEGT. The CDR3 has 19 amino acids. With 3 bases clipped from V and 7 bases from J, the junction kept 20 bases outside the gene matches. Here the CDR3 reads CASSDTRAPGQVIRNEQFF. In DNA form, the CDR3 reads TGTGCCAGCAGTGACACCCGGGCTCCGGGACAGGTTATCAGGAATGAGCAGTTCTTC.

This clone was seen only a few times. The J gene is TRBJ2-7, the V gene TRBV6-6; 8 bases are shared with TRBD1. Looked up from germline, CDR1 is MNHNY and CDR2 is SVGAGI (reference sequence). J lost 1 base, V lost 5 bases, and 4 bases had no gene match. The CDR3 covers 14 residues. The DNA for the CDR3 is TGTGCCAGCAGTACTGGGACAGGATCCTACGAGCAGTACTTC. Translated, it gives CASSTGTGSYEQYF.

This chain links TRBV11-2 with TRBJ1-1, with D possibly TRBD1 on 5 matching bases. The V gene's germline CDR1 is SGHAT and CDR2 FQNNGV. The CDR3 spans 15 residues. The V end was cut by 6 bases, the J end by 3 bases, with 17 bases between. The CDR3 DNA is TGTGCCAGCAGGGAGAGGTCCAGGGTGGACACTGAAGCTTTCTTT. It yields the protein CASRERSRVDTEAFF. The full variable domain, rest sourced from reference TRBV11-2 and TRBJ1-1, is EAGVAQSPRYKIIEKRQSVAFWCNPISGHATLYWYQQILGQGPKLLIQFQNNGVVDDSQLPKDRFSAERLKGVDSTLKIQPAKLEDSAVYLCASRERSRVDTEAFFGQGTRLTVV.

The CDR3 DNA is TGTGCCAGCAGTGAAGTGCCGGGGTATGGCTACACCTTC. This gives the protein CASSEVPGYGYTF. The V and J genes are TRBV6-1 and TRBJ1-2; D unresolved. The CDR3 has 13 amino acids. Trimming pared 1 base from V and 5 bases from J, leaving 8 bases between. The germline V gene encodes CDR1 MNHNS and CDR2 SASEGT.

The chain is built from TRBV5-1 and TRBJ1-1; 7 bases agree with TRBD1. J gave up 4 bases and V 0 bases, and 3 bases lay outside the gene matches. This CDR3 contains 14 residues. The germline V gene encodes CDR1 SGHRS and CDR2 YFSETQ. The CDR3 DNA is TGCGCCAGCAGCTTGGAGGCAGGGGGCACTGAAGCTTTCTTT. Amino acid sequence: CASSLEAGGTEAFF.

The chain carries TRBV5-1 and TRBJ2-7; D possibly corresponds to TRBD1 (6 bases). CDR1 SGHRS and CDR2 YFSETQ come from the germline V gene. The CDR3 consists of 15 residues. Trimming left V 0 bases short and J 1 base short, with 11 bases between. For the CDR3, the DNA is TGCGCCAGCAGCTTGGGGCAGGGGCGATCCTACGAGCAGTACTTC. Protein product: CASSLGQGRSYEQYF.

The gene calls are TRBV30 and TRBJ1-1; 9 bases align to TRBD1. The CDR3 has 14 amino acids. The germline V gene encodes CDR1 GTSNPN and CDR2 SVGIG (reference sequence). The ends lost 4 bases at V and 0 bases at J; junction bases unmatched: 3. The CDR3 here is CAWITGGMNTEAFF. The CDR3 DNA reads as TGTGCCTGGATCACAGGGGGCATGAACACTGAAGCTTTCTTT.

The CDR3 DNA follows: TGTGCCAGCAGCCAGACTAGCGGGAGGCCGGGGGAGCAGTTCTTC. It codes for CASSQTSGRPGEQFF. This chain links TRBV6-6 with TRBJ2-1, with 13 nucleotides matching TRBD2. This CDR3 has 15 residues. Germline lookup yields CDR1 MNHNY and CDR2 SVGAGI (reference sequence). The J segment lost 10 bases and the V segment lost 6 bases, leaving 9 bases of the junction unmatched.

V is TRBV5-1 and J is TRBJ2-2; no clear D. Germline V gene lookup returns CDR1 SGHRS and CDR2 YFSETQ. Between the trimmed V and J ends, which lost 5 bases and 5 bases, there was a span of 10 bases. This CDR3 spans 13 amino acids. The CDR3 DNA follows: TGCGCCAGCAGAGAGGTCGGAACCGGGGAGCTGTTTTTT. Translation: CASREVGTGELFF.

This chain joins TRBV19 and TRBJ1-2; D gene uncertain. V lost 8 bases, J lost 0 bases, and 13 bases lay in between. The germline CDR1 and CDR2 sequences are LNHDA and SQIVND (reference sequence). The CDR3 totals 14 residues. The CDR3 region is CASQLRVANYGYTF. The CDR3 DNA is TGTGCCAGTCAGCTGAGGGTTGCTAACTATGGCTACACCTTC. Together with reference TRBV19 and TRBJ1-2, the CDR3 gives the full variable domain: DGGITQSPKYLFRKEGQNVTLSCEQNLNHDAMYWYRQDPGQGLRLIYYSQIVNDFQKGDIAEGYSVSREKKESFPLTVTSAQKNPTAFYLCASQLRVANYGYTFGSGTRLTVV.

This chain joins TRBV11-1 and TRBJ2-1, with TRBD1 matching over 9 bases. The CDR3 loop spans 15 amino acids. Germline V gene sequence: CDR1 SGHAT, CDR2 FQDESV (reference sequence). The V segment lost 5 bases and the J segment 1 base; nucleotides outside the gene matches: 3. The CDR3 sequence: CASSADRGSYNEQFF. CDR3 bases: TGTGCCAGCAGCGCCGACAGGGGGTCCTACAATGAGCAGTTCTTC.

J is TRBJ1-4 and V is TRBV6-5; D is ambiguous. Trimming cost V 2 bases and J 10 bases, with 8 bases left between them. Per germline, CDR1 MNHEY and CDR2 SVGAGI. This CDR3 region has 12 residues. CDR3 sequence: CASSYASGKLFF. The CDR3 bases are TGTGCCAGCAGTTACGCCTCAGGAAAACTGTTTTTT.

V and J are TRBV18 and TRBJ1-3; no clear D. Per germline, CDR1 KGHSH and CDR2 LQKENI. The CDR3 has 16 amino acids. Trimming removed 6 bases from V and 0 bases from J, with 15 bases in between. CDR3 residues: CASSPQGVRSGNTIYF. The CDR3 DNA follows: TGTGCCAGCTCTCCCCAAGGAGTTCGCTCTGGAAACACCATATATTTT.

CDR3 DNA sequence: TGTGCCAGCACAGCTAGCGGCTACGAGCAGTACTTC. As protein: CASTASGYEQYF. The V and J genes are TRBV6-5 and TRBJ2-5; TRBD2 matches 7 bases. The end of the DNA aligns better with TRBJ2-7, so the J call may be wrong. The CDR3 runs to 12 residues. CDR1 is MNHEY, CDR2 SVGAGI, per germline.

This chain connects TRBV5-1 to TRBJ2-1, with 10 bases lining up with TRBD1. V trimming: 4 bases; J trimming: 4 bases; junction bases outside the gene matches: 8. The length of the CDR3 is 16 residues. CDR1 is SGHRS and CDR2 is YFSETQ in the germline V gene. The CDR3 reads CASSSGQGGLYNEQFF. The CDR3 coding sequence is TGCGCCAGCAGCAGCGGACAGGGGGGTTTATACAATGAGCAGTTCTTC.

V usage is TRBV6-5 and J usage is TRBJ2-2, with a weak D call TRBD2 (5 bases). The CDR3 has 14 amino acids. Germline V gene sequence: CDR1 MNHEY, CDR2 SVGAGI. V lost 0 bases to trimming and J lost 5 bases, with 7 bases between them. This chain's CDR3 is CASSYSWRTGELFF. The DNA for the CDR3 is TGTGCCAGCAGTTACTCGTGGAGGACCGGGGAGCTGTTTTTT.

The rearrangement uses TRBV2 and TRBJ2-7, with 8 bases lining up with TRBD1. V was clipped by 6 bases and J by 4 bases; unmatched bases: 11. The V gene's germline CDR1 is SNHLY and CDR2 FYNNEI. The CDR3 totals 15 residues. DNA of the CDR3: TGTGCCAGCAGCGACAGGACAGGGACCGTATACGAGCAGTACTTC. Translation gives CASSDRTGTVYEQYF.

This clone has a handful of counts. This chain connects TRBV5-1 to TRBJ2-4; D might be TRBD1 (5 bases). From germline, CDR1 is SGHRS and CDR2 YFSETQ. CDR3 size: 15 residues. V lost 3 bases, J lost 1 base, and 11 bases lay in between. The DNA for the CDR3 is TGCGCCAGCAGCTCAGGGCCTCGGGCCAAAAACATTCAGTACTTC. It codes for CASSSGPRAKNIQYF.